The 11 T cell receptor beta chains in this list originate from one sample, sequenced in a study of OX40 agonist ivuxolimab in advanced cancers. The method was immunoSEQ multiplex PCR; TCRdb's version includes in-frame clones alone and lacks a portion of them. This repertoire shows 70,000 or so clones, roughly four fifths found once; its top ten account for roughly 10%. Specimen: CD4+ or CD8+ T cells sorted from blood, collected in a trial of the OX40 agonist ivuxolimab. The receptors were sampled from an adult with an advanced solid tumor such as melanoma, head and neck, liver or kidney cancer.

The V gene is TRBV30, the J gene TRBJ1-4, with D tentatively TRBD1 (5 bases). V lost 0 bases to trimming and J lost 4 bases, with 12 bases between them. The CDR3 is made up of 15 amino acids. CDR1 is GTSNPN, CDR2 SVGIG, per germline (reference sequence). CDR3 loop: CAWSVRGSINEKLFF. The CDR3 DNA sequence: TGTGCCTGGAGTGTACGGGGGTCCATTAATGAAAAACTGTTTTTT.

The J gene is TRBJ2-1, the V gene TRBV5-1; D is uncertain. The CDR3 runs to 13 residues. V lost 0 bases to trimming and J lost 2 bases, with 3 bases between them. In germline, CDR1 is SGHRS, CDR2 YFSETQ. The CDR3 region is CASSLDTYNEQFF. CDR3 bases: TGCGCCAGCAGCTTGGATACCTACAATGAGCAGTTCTTC.

The J gene is TRBJ2-1, the V gene TRBV27; TRBD2 aligns across 8 bases. This CDR3 has 15 amino acids. V trimming: 6 bases; J trimming: 3 bases; junction bases outside the gene matches: 7. CDR1 is MNHEY and CDR2 is SMNVEV in the germline V gene (reference sequence). CDR3 DNA sequence: TGTGCCAGCAGACGTAGCGGGATAGGCTACAATGAGCAGTTCTTC. Translation: CASRRSGIGYNEQFF.

This chain links TRBV7-3 with TRBJ2-3; 10 positions agree with TRBD2. Germline CDR1 SGHTA, CDR2 FQGTGA. This CDR3 has 17 residues. J was trimmed by 6 bases and V by 5 bases; bases with no gene match: 14. CDR3 sequence: CASSPWAAGGPEDTQYF. CDR3 in DNA: TGTGCCAGCAGCCCCTGGGCAGCGGGAGGGCCTGAGGATACGCAGTATTTT. Together with reference TRBV7-3 and TRBJ2-3, the CDR3 gives the full variable domain: GAGVSQTPSNKVTEKGKYVELRCDPISGHTALYWYRQSLGQGPEFLIYFQGTGAADDSGLPNDRFFAVRPEGSVSTLKIQRTERGDSAVYLCASSPWAAGGPEDTQYFGPGTRLTVL.

This clone was seen once. The gene calls are TRBV2 and TRBJ2-5; 7 nucleotides line up with TRBD1. This CDR3 has 14 amino acids. The trim removed 8 bases at V and 2 bases at J, leaving 8 bases unmatched. Germline assignment: CDR1 SNHLY and CDR2 FYNNEI. CDR3 amino acids: CASGGRGRQETQYF. In nucleotides, the CDR3 is TGTGCCAGCGGGGGAAGGGGGCGGCAAGAGACCCAGTACTTC. Full variable domain (rest looked up from reference TRBV2 and TRBJ2-5): EPEVTQTPSHQVTQMGQEVILRCVPISNHLYFYWYRQILGQKVEFLVSFYNNEISEKSEIFDDQFSVERPDGSNFTLKIRSTKLEDSAMYFCASGGRGRQETQYFGPGTRLLVL.

The V call is TRBV5-5, the J call TRBJ2-3; 8 bases align to TRBD2. CDR3 size: 15 residues. The trim removed 0 bases at V and 4 bases at J, leaving 4 bases unmatched. Germline V gene data show CDR1 as SGHKS and CDR2 as YYEKEE (reference sequence). The CDR3 sequence: CASSLDIGRADTQYF. DNA for the CDR3: TGTGCCAGCAGCTTGGACATCGGGAGGGCAGATACGCAGTATTTT.

The rearrangement joins TRBV2 to TRBJ2-7, with TRBD1 matching 7 bases. This CDR3 has 17 amino acids. In germline, CDR1 is SNHLY, CDR2 FYNNEI. The V and J ends lost 2 bases and 1 base, in that order; junction bases with no gene match: 11. CDR3: CASSERPGQVSSYEQYF. CDR3 in DNA: TGTGCCAGCAGTGAAAGGCCCGGACAGGTCTCATCCTACGAGCAGTACTTC.

V gene TRBV7-3 combines with J gene TRBJ2-1; the D is unclear. The CDR3 has 13 residues. V was pared by 1 base and J by 6 bases, with 7 bases between. Looked up from germline, CDR1 is SGHTA and CDR2 is FQGTGA. CDR3 sequence: CASSLNYFNEQFF. In DNA, the CDR3 is TGTGCCAGCAGCTTAAATTATTTCAATGAGCAGTTCTTC.

The CDR3 DNA follows: TGTGCCAGTAGTATATATATGGGACAGCCCGGTTCACCCCTCCACTTT. Its translation is CASSIYMGQPGSPLHF. The rearrangement uses TRBV19 and TRBJ1-6, with TRBD1 identical over 7 bases. V was pared by 2 bases and J by 9 bases, with 10 bases of the junction left unmatched. This CDR3 region has 16 residues. CDR1 is LNHDA, CDR2 SQIVND, per germline (reference sequence). Variable domain in full (rest from reference TRBV19 and TRBJ1-6): DGGITQSPKYLFRKEGQNVTLSCEQNLNHDAMYWYRQDPGQGLRLIYYSQIVNDFQKGDIAEGYSVSREKKESFPLTVTSAQKNPTAFYLCASSIYMGQPGSPLHFGNGTRLTVT.

CDR3 in DNA: TGTGCCAGCAGCGTAGAATACTGGACTAGTGACGAGCAGTACTTC. This sequence encodes CASSVEYWTSDEQYF. The chain couples TRBV9 to TRBJ2-7; TRBD2 agrees at 7 bases. The CDR3 is 15 residues long. J gave up 5 bases and V 0 bases, and 8 bases lay outside the gene matches. Germline V lookup: CDR1 SGDLS, CDR2 YYNGEE. Full variable domain (rest looked up from reference TRBV9 and TRBJ2-7): DSGVTQTPKHLITATGQRVTLRCSPRSGDLSVYWYQQSLDQGLQFLIQYYNGEERAKGNILERFSAQQFPDLHSELNLSSLELGDSALYFCASSVEYWTSDEQYFGPGTRLTVT.

The V call is TRBV2, the J call TRBJ1-4; possible D gene TRBD1, 6 bases. Per germline, CDR1 SNHLY and CDR2 FYNNEI. The ends were cut back, 6 bases at V and 2 bases at J, with 13 bases in the middle. This CDR3 has 15 residues. For the CDR3, the DNA is TGTGCCAGCAGCAGAGTTCAGGGGACTAATGAAAAACTGTTTTTT. Amino acids: CASSRVQGTNEKLFF.